A selection of T cell receptor beta chains follows, all from one sample in a study of CD8 T cells in ankylosing spondylitis. TCRdb passed the 5' RACE reads through MiXCR, listing each CDR3 protein once. The sample gives fewer than 250,000 distinct CDR3 sequences, about 18% of which show up once; 40% to 50% is in the top ten. The material sequenced was blood, either unsorted or a sorted T cell fraction (not recorded which). Receptor source: a male donor with ankylosing spondylitis. CDR3s include the opening cysteine and the closing phenylalanine or tryptophan. A D gene is named only where the DNA matches it firmly. The size entry is marked missing in some rows and otherwise reads once, few, many or a size class.

clone size	V gene	D gene	J gene	CDR3 protein	CDR3 DNA
few	TRBV27	.	TRBJ2-7	CASSLSLPTGFYEQYF	TGTGCCAGCAGTTTATCCCTTCCGACAGGTTTCTACGAGCAGTACTTC
.	TRBV13	.	TRBJ2-1	CASSPRGDHEQFF	TGTGCCAGCAGCCCCAGGGGGGACCATGAGCAGTTCTTC
many	TRBV29-1	TRBD1	TRBJ2-7	CSVELADREKEQYF	TGCAGCGTTGAATTGGCGGACAGGGAGAAAGAGCAGTACTTC
many	TRBV4-1	TRBD1	TRBJ1-1	CASSQGGTGVKAFF	TGCGCCAGCAGCCAAGGCGGGACAGGGGTTAAAGCTTTCTTT
.	TRBV11-2	.	TRBJ2-7	CASSLDREDAYEQYF	TGTGCCAGCAGCTTAGATCGGGAAGATGCCTACGAGCAGTACTTC
many	TRBV29-1	.	TRBJ2-1	CSALQGGSYNEQFF	TGCAGCGCCCTCCAGGGGGGTTCCTACAATGAGCAGTTCTTC
few	TRBV6-2/TRBV6-3	.	TRBJ2-3	CASSSLQTDLSTDTQYF	TGTGCCAGCAGTTCCCTTCAGACAGACCTCAGCACAGATACGCAGTATTTT
.	TRBV4-3	.	TRBJ2-3	CASSPFLSGDTQYF	TGCGCCAGCAGCCCCTTCCTGAGCGGAGATACGCAGTATTTT
.	TRBV7-9	.	TRBJ1-1	CASSLGLLGTEAFF	TGTGCCAGCAGCTTAGGTCTCCTGGGCACTGAAGCTTTCTTT
few	TRBV14	.	TRBJ1-1	CASSPLGAEVNTEAFF	TGTGCCAGCAGCCCCCTAGGAGCAGAAGTGAACACTGAAGCTTTCTTT
few	TRBV7-8	.	TRBJ1-5	CASSLDNRAWDQPQHF	TGTGCCAGCAGCTTAGATAACCGGGCCTGGGATCAGCCCCAGCATTTT
.	TRBV3-1	.	TRBJ1-4	CASSSSTGANEKLFF	TGTGCCAGCAGTTCATCGACAGGAGCGAATGAAAAACTGTTTTTT
few	TRBV6-2/TRBV6-3	.	TRBJ2-3	CASSSPRDATDTQYF	TGTGCCAGCAGTTCCCCCCGGGACGCCACAGATACGCAGTATTTT
.	TRBV5-1	.	TRBJ1-1	CASSLTAGTNTEAFF	TGCGCCAGCAGCCTCACGGCCGGAACGAACACTGAAGCTTTCTTT
many	TRBV29-1	.	TRBJ2-7	CSVIPLDSRLDEQYF	TGCAGCGTTATCCCCTTAGACAGTAGGTTGGACGAGCAGTACTTC
.	TRBV5-1	TRBD1	TRBJ2-7	CASSFIDRGLYEQYF	TGCGCCAGCAGCTTTATCGACAGGGGACTCTACGAGCAGTACTTC
few	TRBV5-1	.	TRBJ2-7	CASSGADEQYF	TGCGCCAGCAGCGGGGCGGACGAGCAGTACTTC
many	TRBV12-3/TRBV12-4	.	TRBJ2-5	CASSLVGNQETQYF	TGTGCCAGCAGTTTAGTTGGGAACCAAGAGACCCAGTACTTC
.	TRBV19	TRBD1	TRBJ2-1	CASSIGTGAYNEQFF	TGTGCCAGTAGTATTGGGACAGGAGCCTACAATGAGCAGTTCTTC
.	TRBV5-6	TRBD2	TRBJ2-1	CASSFGTINEQFF	TGTGCCAGCAGCTTCGGGACTATCAATGAGCAGTTCTTC
.	TRBV28	.	TRBJ2-7	CASSLFNRLTYEQYF	TGTGCCAGCAGTTTATTTAACCGTCTGACCTACGAGCAGTACTTC
few	TRBV7-9	TRBD1	TRBJ1-1	CASIPDRGFYTEAFF	TGTGCCAGCATCCCGGACAGGGGGTTTTACACTGAAGCTTTCTTT
few	TRBV4-1	.	TRBJ2-1	CASSQVATLSNEQFF	TGCGCCAGCAGCCAAGTGGCCACGCTGAGTAATGAGCAGTTCTTC
.	TRBV13	TRBD2	TRBJ2-5	CASSSTSGIQETQYF	TGTGCCAGCAGCTCGACTAGCGGGATTCAAGAGACCCAGTACTTC
many	TRBV29-1	.	TRBJ1-3	CSAEPRGTSGNTIYF	TGCAGCGCTGAGCCCAGGGGAACCTCTGGAAACACCATATATTTT
few	TRBV11-1	.	TRBJ2-3	CASSLEVWAQQGTDTQYF	TGTGCCAGCAGCTTAGAGGTCTGGGCGCAGCAGGGCACAGATACGCAGTATTTT
.	TRBV4-1	TRBD2	TRBJ2-1	CASSPGSGGHPEQFF	TGCGCCAGCTCACCAGGCTCGGGGGGGCATCCTGAGCAGTTCTTC
.	TRBV4-1	.	TRBJ1-3	CASSQARGNTIYF	TGCGCCAGCAGCCAAGCCAGGGGAAACACCATATATTTT
.	TRBV6-2/TRBV6-3	TRBD2	TRBJ2-5	CASSYSSSLADQETQYF	TGTGCCAGCAGTTACTCCAGTAGCCTAGCGGACCAAGAGACCCAGTACTTC
.	TRBV6-5	.	TRBJ2-2	CASSYHSTGELFF	TGTGCCAGCAGTTACCACTCTACCGGGGAGCTGTTTTTT
few	TRBV4-2	.	TRBJ2-3	CASSLEHTQYF	TGTGCCAGCAGCCTGGAACATACGCAGTATTTT
.	TRBV6-1	.	TRBJ2-2	CASSPGIEISGELFF	TGTGCCAGCAGCCCCGGAATCGAAATTTCCGGGGAGCTGTTTTTT
few	TRBV20-1	.	TRBJ2-1	CSAKDYGNEQFF	TGCAGTGCTAAAGACTATGGCAATGAGCAGTTCTTC
.	TRBV7-8	.	TRBJ2-2	CASSLLDTGELFF	TGTGCCAGCAGCTTACTCGACACCGGGGAGCTGTTTTTT
many	TRBV29-1	TRBD2	TRBJ2-1	CSVEASGDPRKFF	TGCAGCGTTGAGGCTAGCGGGGACCCGAGAAAGTTCTTC
.	TRBV19	TRBD1	TRBJ1-1	CASSTLWTGVLTEAFF	TGTGCCAGTAGTACACTCTGGACAGGGGTATTAACTGAAGCTTTCTTT
.	TRBV3-1	.	TRBJ1-3	CASSHGTLQVGSGNTIYF	TGTGCCAGCAGCCACGGGACACTCCAGGTGGGCTCTGGAAACACCATATATTTT
few	TRBV28	TRBD1	TRBJ1-1	CASSPTGTGMNTEAFF	TGTGCCAGCAGCCCTACCGGGACAGGGATGAACACTGAAGCTTTCTTT